This T cell receptor beta chain was profiled in a study of blood T cells in healthy people across ages. Trimming took off 4 bases at V and 1 base at J, with 17 bases between the two ends. This CDR3 spans 16 amino acids. Germline-derived CDR1 and CDR2 are SGHRS and YFSETQ. The use of a sample-barcoded 5' primer and a J-beta primer mix characterized a second PCR of about 6 to 11 cycles. TCRdb reanalysed the 5' RACE reads using MiXCR and keeps one entry per CDR3 protein. The sample lists more than 600,000 distinct CDR3 sequences; roughly 25% were seen once. The sample was also reused in another study, on T cells of mothers and their children. That paper adds: Nine systemically healthy Caucasian donors: three mothers, six children.

The sample consisted of blood. The TCR sequence derives from a boy aged 10-17 years in good health. V is TRBV5-1 and J is TRBJ1-1; a weak D match, TRBD1 (5 bases). CDR3 protein: CASSLTSGTANTEAFF. CDR3 in DNA: TGCGCCAGCAGCCTGACCTCCGGGACGGCGAACACTGAAGCTTTCTTT.